The 5 T cell receptor beta chains below were found in one sample sequenced in a study of blood T cell repertoires in COVID-19. Assay used: immunoSEQ multiplex PCR; TCRdb lists only in-frame clones, some missing. The data contain approximately 100,000 clones, more than 75% of them seen just once; the ten biggest clones take up 2.1%. Sequences were obtained from peripheral blood. The receptors shown here come from a human donor in a cohort sampled during active COVID-19.

The rearrangement links TRBV5-1 to TRBJ2-5; TRBD2 matches 10 bases. With 7 bases clipped from V and 0 bases from J, the junction kept 12 bases outside the gene matches. Per the germline V gene, CDR1 is SGHRS and CDR2 is YFSETQ. The CDR3 has 17 amino acids. The CDR3 nucleotides read TGCGCCAGCCACTTGGGTGGCACTAGCGGGAACCAAGAGACCCAGTACTTC. Residues: CASHLGGTSGNQETQYF.

This clone is a singleton in its sample. The chain has TRBV14 and TRBJ2-3; D is perhaps TRBD1 (5 bases). Trimming took off 1 base at V and 4 bases at J, with 12 bases between the two ends. The CDR3 is 15 amino acids. Germline CDR1 and CDR2: SGHDN and FVKESK. The CDR3 DNA reads as TGTGCCAGCAGCCAAGGGGGCGCGTGGGCAGATACGCAGTATTTT. Encoded protein: CASSQGGAWADTQYF.

The chain couples TRBV30 to TRBJ2-7; D gene unclear. V shed 4 bases and J shed 1 base, with 8 bases lying between them. The V gene's germline CDR1 is GTSNPN and CDR2 SVGIG (reference sequence). The CDR3 has 12 amino acids. This CDR3 is CAWNQQSYEQYF. The CDR3 DNA follows: TGTGCCTGGAATCAACAGTCCTACGAGCAGTACTTC. The entire variable domain, with the rest obtained from reference TRBV30 and TRBJ2-7, is as follows: SQTIHQWPATLVQPVGSPLSLECTVEGTSNPNLYWYRQAAGRGLQLLFYSVGIGQISSEVPQNLSASRPQDRQFILSSKKLLLSDSGFYLCAWNQQSYEQYFGPGTRLTVT.

V usage is TRBV30 and J usage is TRBJ2-6; 7 nucleotides align to TRBD2. CDR1 is GTSNPN, CDR2 SVGIG, per germline (reference sequence). The CDR3 sequence is 18 residues long. V lost 1 base, J lost 1 base, and 10 bases stayed unmatched. The CDR3 nucleotides read TGTGCCTGGAGTGGGAGGTCGGTGCGGGGGTCTGGGGCCAACGTCCTGACTTTC. Its translation: CAWSGRSVRGSGANVLTF.

The table lists this clone with a few counts. This chain joins TRBV27 and TRBJ2-1; TRBD2 matches 7 bases. Germline V gives CDR1 MNHEY, CDR2 SMNVEV (reference sequence). The CDR3 contains 16 residues. Trimming took 3 bases from V and 6 from J; bases not matched to a gene: 11. CDR3 bases: TGTGCCAGCAGTTTGAGCGGGGTCGGACAATTCAATGAGCAGTTCTTC. As protein: CASSLSGVGQFNEQFF.